This TCR beta chain was captured in a study of blood T cell repertoires in COVID-19. The method was immunoSEQ multiplex PCR; TCRdb's version includes in-frame clones alone and lacks a portion of them. The repertoire holds 200,000 to 300,000 clones, with about 89% as singletons. Adults between about 18 and 89 years of age took part from fewer than 30 US areas. The sample was PBMCs or T cells enriched from blood (not recorded which). This sequence originates from a young woman who had recovered from COVID-19.

The CDR3 DNA follows: TGTGCCAGCAGCTCCCCATTGTTTGATACGCAGTATTTT. This gives the protein CASSSPLFDTQYF. The rearrangement joins TRBV7-2 to TRBJ2-3; D remains ambiguous. Germline V lookup: CDR1 SGHTA, CDR2 FQGNSA. Trimming cost V 4 bases and J 6 bases, with 11 bases left between them. This CDR3 has 13 amino acids.